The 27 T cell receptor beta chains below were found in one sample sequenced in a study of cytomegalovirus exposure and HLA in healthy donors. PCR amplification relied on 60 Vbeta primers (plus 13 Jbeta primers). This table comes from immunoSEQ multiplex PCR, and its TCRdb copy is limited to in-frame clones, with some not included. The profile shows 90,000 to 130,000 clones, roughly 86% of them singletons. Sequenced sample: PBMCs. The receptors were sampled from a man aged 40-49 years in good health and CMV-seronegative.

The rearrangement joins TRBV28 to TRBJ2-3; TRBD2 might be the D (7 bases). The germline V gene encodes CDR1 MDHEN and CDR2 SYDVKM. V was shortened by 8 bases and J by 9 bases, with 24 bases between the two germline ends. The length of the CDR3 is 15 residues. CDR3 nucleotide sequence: TGTGCCAGCTCCTTAGGGGGGGTGTTGACGGACACGCAGTATTTT. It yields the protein CASSLGGVLTDTQYF.

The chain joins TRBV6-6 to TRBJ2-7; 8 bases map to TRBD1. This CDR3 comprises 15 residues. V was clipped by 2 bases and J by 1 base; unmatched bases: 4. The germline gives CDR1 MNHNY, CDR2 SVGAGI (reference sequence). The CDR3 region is CASSYRGQGSYEQYF. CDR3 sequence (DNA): TGTGCCAGCAGTTACCGAGGACAGGGATCCTACGAGCAGTACTTC.

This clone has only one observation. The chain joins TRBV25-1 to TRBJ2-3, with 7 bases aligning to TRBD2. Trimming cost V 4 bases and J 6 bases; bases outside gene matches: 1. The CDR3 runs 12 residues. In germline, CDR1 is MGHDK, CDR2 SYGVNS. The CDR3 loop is CASSVGGDTQYF. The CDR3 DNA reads TGTGCCAGCAGTGTGGGAGGGGATACGCAGTATTTT.

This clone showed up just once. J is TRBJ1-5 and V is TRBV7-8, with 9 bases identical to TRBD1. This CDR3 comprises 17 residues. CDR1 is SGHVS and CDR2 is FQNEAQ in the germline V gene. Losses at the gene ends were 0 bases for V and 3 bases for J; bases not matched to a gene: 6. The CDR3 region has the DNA TGTGCCAGCAGCTTAGCGGGGGGACAGGGATACAATCAGCCCCAGCATTTT. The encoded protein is CASSLAGGQGYNQPQHF.

CDR3 sequence: CASSPPRGSYNEQFF. CDR3 coding DNA: TGTGCCAGCAGCCCCCCCAGGGGGTCCTACAATGAGCAGTTCTTC. The chain is built from TRBV6-5 and TRBJ2-1; 7 nucleotides agree with TRBD1. Germline CDR1 and CDR2: MNHEY and SVGAGI. The CDR3 is 15 residues long. Trimming took 6 bases from V and 1 from J; bases not matched to a gene: 6.

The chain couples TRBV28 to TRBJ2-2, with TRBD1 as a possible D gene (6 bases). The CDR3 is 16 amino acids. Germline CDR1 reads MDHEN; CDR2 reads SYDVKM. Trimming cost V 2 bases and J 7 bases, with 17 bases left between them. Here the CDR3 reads CASSLRGGQAIGELFF. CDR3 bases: TGTGCCAGCAGTTTAAGAGGGGGACAAGCCATCGGGGAGCTGTTTTTT.

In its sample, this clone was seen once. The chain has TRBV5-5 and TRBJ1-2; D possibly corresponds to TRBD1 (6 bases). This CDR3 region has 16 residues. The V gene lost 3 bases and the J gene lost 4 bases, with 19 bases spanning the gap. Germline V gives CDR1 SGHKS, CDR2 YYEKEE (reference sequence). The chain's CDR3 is CASSSQQGIVSYGYTF. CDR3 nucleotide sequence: TGTGCCAGCAGCTCCCAGCAGGGGATTGTTAGCTATGGCTACACCTTC.

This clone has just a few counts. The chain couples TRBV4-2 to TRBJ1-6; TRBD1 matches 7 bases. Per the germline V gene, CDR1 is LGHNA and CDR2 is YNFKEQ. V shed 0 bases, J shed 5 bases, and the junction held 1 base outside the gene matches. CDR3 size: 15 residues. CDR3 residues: CASSQEGQNNSPLHF. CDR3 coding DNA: TGTGCCAGCAGCCAAGAGGGACAGAATAATTCACCCCTCCACTTT.

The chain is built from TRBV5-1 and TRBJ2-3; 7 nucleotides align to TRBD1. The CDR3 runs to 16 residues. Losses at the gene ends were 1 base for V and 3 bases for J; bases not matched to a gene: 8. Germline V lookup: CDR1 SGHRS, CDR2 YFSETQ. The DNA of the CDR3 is TGCGCCAGCAGCTTGAGGGCAGGGGGTACGACAGATACGCAGTATTTT. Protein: CASSLRAGGTTDTQYF.

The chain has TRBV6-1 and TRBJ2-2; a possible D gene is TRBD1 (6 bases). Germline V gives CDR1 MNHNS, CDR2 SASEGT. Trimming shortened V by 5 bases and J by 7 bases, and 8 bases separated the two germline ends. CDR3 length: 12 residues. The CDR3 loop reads CASSPTGGELFF. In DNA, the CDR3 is TGTGCCAGCAGTCCGACAGGCGGGGAGCTGTTTTTT.

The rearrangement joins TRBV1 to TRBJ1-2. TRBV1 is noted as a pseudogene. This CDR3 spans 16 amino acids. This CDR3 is CTSSQDRRGSNYGYTF. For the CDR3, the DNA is TGCACCAGCAGCCAAGATAGGCGGGGCTCTAACTATGGCTACACCTTC.

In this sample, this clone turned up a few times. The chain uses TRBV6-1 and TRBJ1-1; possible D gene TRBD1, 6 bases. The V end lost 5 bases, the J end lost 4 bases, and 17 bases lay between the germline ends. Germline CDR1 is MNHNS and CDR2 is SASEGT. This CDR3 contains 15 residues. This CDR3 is CASSFRQGKITEAFF. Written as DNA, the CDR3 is TGTGCCAGCAGTTTCAGGCAGGGGAAAATCACTGAAGCTTTCTTT.

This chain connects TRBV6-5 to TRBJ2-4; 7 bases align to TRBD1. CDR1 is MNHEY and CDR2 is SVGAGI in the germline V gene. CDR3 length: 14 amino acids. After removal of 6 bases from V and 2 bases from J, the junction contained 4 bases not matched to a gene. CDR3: CASRRGGPKNIQYF. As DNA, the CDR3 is TGTGCCAGCAGGAGAGGGGGCCCCAAAAACATTCAGTACTTC.

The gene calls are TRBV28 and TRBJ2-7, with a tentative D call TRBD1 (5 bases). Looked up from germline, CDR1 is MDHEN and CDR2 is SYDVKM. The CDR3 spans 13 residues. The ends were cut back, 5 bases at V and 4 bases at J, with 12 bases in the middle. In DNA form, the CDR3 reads TGTGCCAGCAGTGTGGGGCAGACTTACGAGCAGTACTTC. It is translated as CASSVGQTYEQYF. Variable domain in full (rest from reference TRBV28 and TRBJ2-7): DVKVTQSSRYLVKRTGEKVFLECVQDMDHENMFWYRQDPGLGLRLIYFSYDVKMKEKGDIPEGYSVSREKKERFSLILESASTNQTSMYLCASSVGQTYEQYFGPGTRLTVT.

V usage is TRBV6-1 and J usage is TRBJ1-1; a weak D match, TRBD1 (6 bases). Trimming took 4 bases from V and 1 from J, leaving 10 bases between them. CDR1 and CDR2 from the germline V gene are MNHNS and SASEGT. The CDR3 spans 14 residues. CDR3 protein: CASSGQVSNTEAFF. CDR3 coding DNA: TGTGCCAGCAGTGGACAGGTGTCGAACACTGAAGCTTTCTTT.

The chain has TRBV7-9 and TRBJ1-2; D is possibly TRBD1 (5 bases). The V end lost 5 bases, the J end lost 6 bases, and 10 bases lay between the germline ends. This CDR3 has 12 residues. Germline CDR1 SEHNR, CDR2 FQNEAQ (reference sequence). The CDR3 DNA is TGTGCCAGCAGCCCGGGCAGGGATGGCTACACCTTC. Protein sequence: CASSPGRDGYTF.

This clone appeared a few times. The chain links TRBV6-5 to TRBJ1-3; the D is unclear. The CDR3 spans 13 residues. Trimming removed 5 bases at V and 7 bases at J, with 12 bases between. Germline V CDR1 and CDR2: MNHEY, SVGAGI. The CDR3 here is CASSDLVGNTIYF. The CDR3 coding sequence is TGTGCCAGCAGTGACCTAGTCGGTAACACCATATATTTT.

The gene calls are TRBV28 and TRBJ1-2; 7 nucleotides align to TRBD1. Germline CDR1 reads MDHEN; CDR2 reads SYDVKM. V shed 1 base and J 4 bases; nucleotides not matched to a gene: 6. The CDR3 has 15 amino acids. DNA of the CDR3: TGTGCCAGCAGTTTATCCGACAGGGATGGCTATGGCTACACCTTC. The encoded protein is CASSLSDRDGYGYTF.

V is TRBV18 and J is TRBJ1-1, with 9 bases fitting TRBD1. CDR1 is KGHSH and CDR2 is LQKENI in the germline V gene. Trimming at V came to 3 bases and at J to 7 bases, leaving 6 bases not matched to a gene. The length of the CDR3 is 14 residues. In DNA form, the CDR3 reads TGTGCCAGCTCACCCAAGACAGGGGGGAATGAAGCTTTCTTT. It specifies CASSPKTGGNEAFF.

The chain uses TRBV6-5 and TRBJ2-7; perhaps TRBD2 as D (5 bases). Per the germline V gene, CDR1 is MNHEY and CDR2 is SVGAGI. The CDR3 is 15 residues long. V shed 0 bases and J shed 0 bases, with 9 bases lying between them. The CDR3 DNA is TGTGCCAGCAGTTACTCTCGGGAAAGCTCCTACGAGCAGTACTTC. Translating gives CASSYSRESSYEQYF.

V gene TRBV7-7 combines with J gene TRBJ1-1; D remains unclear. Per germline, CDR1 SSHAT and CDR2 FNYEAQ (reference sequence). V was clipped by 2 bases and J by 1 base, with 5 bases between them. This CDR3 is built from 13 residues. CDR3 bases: TGTGCCAGCAGCTTAACTGAGAACACTGAAGCTTTCTTT. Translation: CASSLTENTEAFF. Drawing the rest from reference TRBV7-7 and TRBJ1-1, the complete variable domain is GAGVSQSPRYKVTKRGQDVTLRCDPISSHATLYWYQQALGQGPEFLTYFNYEAQPDKSGLPSDRFSAERPEGSISTLTIQRTEQRDSAMYRCASSLTENTEAFFGQGTRLTVV.

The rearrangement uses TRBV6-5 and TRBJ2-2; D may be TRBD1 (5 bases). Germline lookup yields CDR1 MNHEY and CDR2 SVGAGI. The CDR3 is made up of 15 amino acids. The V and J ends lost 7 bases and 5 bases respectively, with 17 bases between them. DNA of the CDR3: TGTGCCAGCACCCTCTTGTTCCAGGGTACCGGGGAGCTGTTTTTT. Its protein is CASTLLFQGTGELFF.

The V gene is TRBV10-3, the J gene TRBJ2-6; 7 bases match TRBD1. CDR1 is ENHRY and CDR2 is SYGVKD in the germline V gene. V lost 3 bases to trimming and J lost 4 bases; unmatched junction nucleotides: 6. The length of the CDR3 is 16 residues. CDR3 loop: CAISEGGPIGANVLTF. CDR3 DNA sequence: TGTGCCATCAGTGAAGGGGGCCCTATCGGGGCCAACGTCCTGACTTTC.

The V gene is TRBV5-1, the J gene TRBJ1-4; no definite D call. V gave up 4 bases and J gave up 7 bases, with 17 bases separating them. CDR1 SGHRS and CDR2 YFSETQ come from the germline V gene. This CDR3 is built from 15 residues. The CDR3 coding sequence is TGCGCCAGCAGCACGGACGGTCGGGAAAGTGAAAAACTGTTTTTT. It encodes CASSTDGRESEKLFF.

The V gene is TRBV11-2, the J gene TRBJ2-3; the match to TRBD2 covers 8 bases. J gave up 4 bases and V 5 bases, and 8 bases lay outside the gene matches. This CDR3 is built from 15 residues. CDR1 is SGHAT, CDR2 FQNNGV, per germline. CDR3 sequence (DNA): TGTGCCAGCAGCCCTACTGGGACTAGGGCAGATACGCAGTATTTT. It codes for CASSPTGTRADTQYF.

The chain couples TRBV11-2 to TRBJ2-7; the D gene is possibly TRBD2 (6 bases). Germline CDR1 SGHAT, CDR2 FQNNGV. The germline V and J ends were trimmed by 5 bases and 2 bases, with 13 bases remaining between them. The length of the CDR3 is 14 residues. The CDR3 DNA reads TGTGCCAGCAGCCTTGGCCGCGGGGCCTACGAGCAGTACTTC. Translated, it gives CASSLGRGAYEQYF.

CDR3 region: CASTPRLTTEQYF. The CDR3 coding sequence is TGTGCCAGCACTCCCAGACTTACTACGGAGCAGTACTTC. V and J are TRBV6-1 and TRBJ2-7; D unresolved. The CDR3 loop spans 13 amino acids. Trimming pared 7 bases from V and 7 bases from J, leaving 17 bases between. Germline V CDR1 and CDR2: MNHNS, SASEGT.